This T cell receptor (beta chain) was documented in a study of identical twins. MiXCR, applied by TCRdb to the 5' RACE reads, yields one record per CDR3 protein. The top ten clones hold just over 7% of a sample with 350,000 or so distinct CDR3 sequences, 12% of them seen once. The CDR3 extends over 18 amino acids. Trimming cost V 5 bases and J 1 base; bases outside gene matches: 13. Healthy Caucasians supplied all donations. This sample also belongs to another study, concerning yellow fever vaccine responses in identical twins.

V is TRBV12-3 or TRBV12-4 and J is TRBJ2-3; 9 bases map to TRBD2. The source material was CD8+ T cells sorted from blood. The TCR comes from a woman younger than 30 in good health. The chain's CDR3 is CASSLGLANHPGTDTQYF. CDR3 DNA sequence: TGTGCCAGCAGTCTGGGACTAGCAAATCACCCTGGCACAGATACGCAGTATTTT.